Sequencing of this TCR beta chain was carried out in a study of patients and donors after allogeneic stem cell transplantation. Using its own MiXCR run on the RT-PCR reads, TCRdb lists one record per CDR3 protein. The sample has 200,000 to 250,000 distinct CDR3 sequences, more than 35% seen once. CDR3 length: 13 residues. V shed 3 bases and J shed 7 bases, with 12 bases lying between them. Sequenced: blood, either unsorted or a sorted T cell fraction (not recorded which). The sequence was collected from a human donor who was either an allogeneic HSCT recipient or a stem cell or donor lymphocyte infusion donor (not recorded which). It is not recorded whose cells these are; they may come from a transplant donor. The chain combines TRBV12-3 or TRBV12-4 with TRBJ1-2; D not resolved. The CDR3: CASSFEYFRGYTF. CDR3 DNA sequence: TGTGCCAGCAGTTTCGAGTACTTCCGTGGCTACACCTTC.